Below are 28 T cell receptor beta chains sequenced from a single sample in a study of vaccination and CD4 T cells after COVID-19. Treatment of the sample: roughly nine-day PBMC culture with coronavirus spike peptide pools or control peptides (ViraFEST assay). The Oncomine TCR Beta short-read assay was applied to DNA of cultured CD4+ T cells. TCRdb itself ran the PCR reads through MiXCR, one entry per CDR3 protein. The data hold about 9,000 distinct CDR3 sequences, with 55% observed a single time. The antigens these receptors bind are not known. The sequenced sample was CD4+ T cells from blood, cultured in vitro. These receptors all stem from a human donor who had recovered from COVID-19.

The genes are TRBV2 and TRBJ2-5; D gene unclear. Germline V CDR1 and CDR2: SNHLY, FYNNEI. Trimming stripped 5 bases from V and 4 bases from J, with 20 bases between. The CDR3 sequence is 16 residues long. The CDR3 sequence: CASSQYKDPVLETQYF. For the CDR3, the DNA is TGTGCCAGCAGTCAATACAAGGACCCGGTCCTAGAGACCCAGTACTTC. The whole variable domain, filled in from reference TRBV2 and TRBJ2-5, reads EPEVTQTPSHQVTQMGQEVILRCVPISNHLYFYWYRQILGQKVEFLVSFYNNEISEKSEIFDDQFSVERPDGSNFTLKIRSTKLEDSAMYFCASSQYKDPVLETQYFGPGTRLLVL.

This rearrangement joins TRBV6-5 to TRBJ1-2; unclear D gene. CDR3 length: 13 amino acids. Trimming took 2 bases from V and 4 from J, leaving 8 bases between them. Germline loops: CDR1 MNHEY, CDR2 SVGAGI. CDR3 nucleotide sequence: TGTGCCAGCAGTTACAACAGTGGCTATGGCTACACCTTC. Residues: CASSYNSGYGYTF.

V gene TRBV6-1 combines with J gene TRBJ2-1; D possibly corresponds to TRBD2 (6 bases). CDR1 is MNHNS, CDR2 SASEGT, per germline. This CDR3 contains 12 residues. The V gene lost 7 bases and the J gene lost 8 bases, with 12 bases spanning the gap. CDR3 sequence (DNA): TGTGCCAGCAACTTATGGAGGGATGAGCAGTTCTTC. The encoded protein is CASNLWRDEQFF.

This chain joins TRBV24-1 and TRBJ1-2; a weak D match, TRBD1 (6 bases). The germline V and J ends were trimmed by 9 bases and 0 bases, with 10 bases remaining between them. From germline, CDR1 is KGHDR and CDR2 SFDVKD. The CDR3 extends over 13 amino acids. For the CDR3, the DNA is TGTGCCACCTGGGACAACACTAACTATGGCTACACCTTC. Residues: CATWDNTNYGYTF.

The chain uses TRBV27 and TRBJ2-1, with 13 bases matching TRBD2. V lost 3 bases and J lost 8; bases outside the gene matches: 4. Germline CDR1 and CDR2: MNHEY and SMNVEV (reference sequence). This CDR3 has 15 residues. The CDR3 region has the DNA TGTGCCAGCAGTTTTGGGACTAGCGGGAAGTATGAGCAGTTCTTC. This gives the protein CASSFGTSGKYEQFF.

The J gene is TRBJ1-1, the V gene TRBV7-6; D gene ambiguous. The CDR3 consists of 13 residues. Germline CDR1 SGHVS, CDR2 FNYEAQ. V lost 2 bases to trimming and J lost 2 bases, with 6 bases between them. CDR3 nucleotides: TGTGCCAGCAGCTTAACAGTTAACACTGAAGCTTTCTTT. This translates into CASSLTVNTEAFF.

This clonotype was observed a few times. The chain is built from TRBV6-5 and TRBJ1-5, with TRBD1 as a possible D gene (6 bases). Trimming removed 2 bases at V and 2 bases at J, with 19 bases between. Germline CDR1 reads MNHEY; CDR2 reads SVGAGI. The CDR3 sequence is 18 residues long. The CDR3 sequence is CASSYGAQGLGRNQPQHF. The CDR3 nucleotides are TGTGCCAGCAGTTACGGGGCTCAGGGGCTGGGGCGCAATCAGCCCCAGCATTTT.

The chain's CDR3 is CSALGTGGLGSGNTIYF. The CDR3 DNA is TGCAGTGCTCTCGGGACAGGGGGCCTAGGCTCTGGAAACACCATATATTTT. The V call is TRBV20-1, the J call TRBJ1-3; 12 bases are a match to TRBD1. J gave up 0 bases and V 5 bases, and 8 bases lay outside the gene matches. From germline, CDR1 is DFQATT and CDR2 SNEGSKA (reference sequence). The CDR3 is 17 amino acids.

This clonotype was counted a single time. This chain uses TRBV27 with TRBJ1-6; a possible D gene is TRBD1 (5 bases). CDR1 MNHEY and CDR2 SMNVEV come from the germline V gene (reference sequence). Trimming removed 7 bases from V and 10 bases from J, with 17 bases in between. CDR3 size: 14 residues. Written as DNA, the CDR3 is TGTGCCAGCACCTTTAGTGTTGGGGGGTCACCCCTCCACTTT. Protein product: CASTFSVGGSPLHF.

This clonotype has only a few counts. J is TRBJ2-5 and V is TRBV7-7; 12 nucleotides agree with TRBD2. The CDR3 has 15 residues. After removal of 5 bases from V and 4 bases from J, the junction contained 5 bases not matched to a gene. Germline loops: CDR1 SSHAT, CDR2 FNYEAQ (reference sequence). The chain's CDR3 is CASSRGLAGPETQYF. In DNA, the CDR3 is TGTGCCAGCAGCCGAGGACTAGCGGGACCAGAGACCCAGTACTTC.

The chain carries TRBV20-1 and TRBJ2-1, with 7 bases lining up with TRBD2. The V segment lost 3 bases and the J segment 8 bases; nucleotides outside the gene matches: 4. Germline V gene lookup returns CDR1 DFQATT and CDR2 SNEGSKA (reference sequence). The CDR3 has 12 residues. The CDR3 DNA is TGCAGTGCTAGGGCGACTAGCTATGAGCAGTTCTTC. It encodes CSARATSYEQFF.

This clonotype was found a few times. The chain uses TRBV2 and TRBJ2-5; D perhaps matches TRBD2 (6 bases). The germline V gene has CDR1 SNHLY and CDR2 FYNNEI. The CDR3 length is 10 residues. The CDR3 spells CAAGSETQYF. The CDR3 DNA reads TGTGCGGCGGGGTCGGAGACCCAGTACTTC. Full variable domain (rest looked up from reference TRBV2 and TRBJ2-5): EPEVTQTPSHQVTQMGQEVILRCVPISNHLYFYWYRQILGQKVEFLVSFYNNEISEKSEIFDDQFSVERPDGSNFTLKIRSTKLEDSAMYFCAAGSETQYFGPGTRLLVL.

V is TRBV5-1 and J is TRBJ2-2, with 9 bases fitting TRBD1. V shed 4 bases and J 6 bases; nucleotides not matched to a gene: 7. Per the germline V gene, CDR1 is SGHRS and CDR2 is YFSETQ. The CDR3 is 15 amino acids. CDR3 sequence: CASSPRTGVSGELFF. DNA of the CDR3: TGCGCCAGCAGCCCTCGGACAGGGGTGTCCGGGGAGCTGTTTTTT.

The chain couples TRBV30 to TRBJ2-3; 7 bases line up with TRBD1. The CDR3 sequence is 13 residues long. Germline lookup yields CDR1 GTSNPN and CDR2 SVGIG (reference sequence). Trimming took 0 bases from V and 6 from J; bases not matched to a gene: 3. CDR3 amino acids: CAWSVRGPDTQYF. CDR3 coding DNA: TGTGCCTGGAGTGTTAGGGGGCCTGATACGCAGTATTTT.

CDR3 loop: CASSYLGINQFF. Here the CDR3 DNA reads TGTGCCAGCAGTTACTTGGGGATCAATCAGTTCTTC. The rearrangement links TRBV6-5 to TRBJ2-1; no clear D. The CDR3 is made up of 12 amino acids. V was pared by 1 base and J by 13 bases, with 11 bases between. Germline-derived CDR1 and CDR2 are MNHEY and SVGAGI.

The J gene is TRBJ2-6, the V gene TRBV7-9; tentatively, D is TRBD2 (5 bases). Germline CDR1 SEHNR, CDR2 FQNEAQ (reference sequence). Trimming shortened V by 3 bases and J by 1 base, and 10 bases separated the two germline ends. The CDR3 extends over 16 amino acids. As DNA, the CDR3 is TGTGCCAGCAGCTTTAGGACTCCTTCTGGGGCCAACGTCCTGACTTTC. Protein product: CASSFRTPSGANVLTF.

This chain connects TRBV18 to TRBJ1-2; TRBD1 agrees at 8 bases. Trimming cost V 4 bases and J 5 bases; bases outside gene matches: 9. Germline CDR1 and CDR2: KGHSH and LQKENI. This CDR3 is built from 15 residues. CDR3 residues: CASSQSIQGGYGYTF. CDR3 DNA: TGTGCCAGCTCACAGTCCATACAGGGGGGGTATGGCTACACCTTC.

There are a few counts of this clonotype. The J gene is TRBJ2-5, the V gene TRBV12-3 or TRBV12-4; perhaps TRBD1 as D (5 bases). This CDR3 contains 14 residues. The ends were cut back, 5 bases at V and 5 bases at J, with 15 bases in the middle. CDR3 sequence: CASSPQVAVETQYF. For the CDR3, the DNA is TGTGCCAGCAGTCCACAGGTTGCCGTTGAGACCCAGTACTTC.

This chain links TRBV20-1 with TRBJ2-3, with 10 bases lining up with TRBD2. V lost 1 base to trimming and J lost 3 bases; unmatched junction nucleotides: 7. Germline values: CDR1 DFQATT, CDR2 SNEGSKA (reference sequence). This CDR3 has 16 residues. In DNA, the CDR3 is TGCAGTGCTAGAGCCATAGCGGGAGGACGGACAGATACGCAGTATTTT. It specifies CSARAIAGGRTDTQYF.

This sequence joins TRBV6-1 and TRBJ1-5, with D perhaps matching TRBD1 (6 bases). From germline, CDR1 is MNHNS and CDR2 SASEGT. Deletions cut 7 bases from V and 7 bases from J, with 14 bases between. The CDR3 contains 13 residues. CDR3 sequence (DNA): TGTGCCAGCATCTACGGCAGGGGCCAGCCCCAGCATTTT. This encodes CASIYGRGQPQHF.

The gene calls are TRBV20-1 and TRBJ2-2, with 11 bases aligning to TRBD2. Germline CDR1 DFQATT, CDR2 SNEGSKA (reference sequence). Trimming took 5 bases from V and 7 from J; bases not matched to a gene: 0. The length of the CDR3 is 12 residues. The CDR3 is CSAGTSGGELFF. The CDR3 DNA sequence: TGCAGTGCTGGGACTAGCGGCGGGGAGCTGTTTTTT.

V and J are TRBV21-1 and TRBJ2-4; the DNA was not used to check the table's D call, TRBD1. TRBV21-1 is a pseudogene locus. This CDR3 has 18 amino acids. CDR3 protein: CASSNHPARVLAKNIQYF. The CDR3 nucleotides are TGTGCCAGCAGCAACCACCCAGCCAGGGTACTAGCCAAAAACATTCAGTACTTC.

The genes are TRBV20-1 and TRBJ1-2; 12 positions match TRBD1. CDR3 length: 14 amino acids. V trimming: 5 bases; J trimming: 7 bases; junction bases outside the gene matches: 8. CDR1 DFQATT and CDR2 SNEGSKA come from the germline V gene (reference sequence). The CDR3 here is CSAFAGTGGSGYTF. The CDR3 DNA reads TGCAGTGCTTTTGCCGGGACAGGGGGCTCTGGCTACACCTTC.

This clonotype was counted only a few times. The rearrangement links TRBV7-6 to TRBJ2-2; 7 nucleotides line up with TRBD1. Germline CDR1 SGHVS, CDR2 FNYEAQ. J was trimmed by 3 bases and V by 5 bases; bases with no gene match: 12. This CDR3 has 17 residues. The CDR3 sequence: CASSLRSRGLDTGELFF. The CDR3 coding sequence is TGTGCCAGCAGCCTTAGGAGTAGGGGGCTAGACACCGGGGAGCTGTTTTTT.

In this sample, this clonotype turned up a few times. The V gene is TRBV27, the J gene TRBJ2-2; possibly TRBD2 for D (6 bases). The CDR3 is 15 amino acids. Trimming took off 3 bases at V and 5 bases at J, with 13 bases between the two ends. Germline V gene data show CDR1 as MNHEY and CDR2 as SMNVEV (reference sequence). The CDR3 DNA reads as TGTGCCAGCAGTTTTGCGGGGATGAGGACCGGGGAGCTGTTTTTT. Translating gives CASSFAGMRTGELFF.

The chain carries TRBV12-3 or TRBV12-4 and TRBJ1-1, with 9 bases identical to TRBD1. The CDR3 runs to 14 residues. The ends lost 5 bases at V and 4 bases at J; junction bases unmatched: 5. The CDR3 spells CASSPGQGTTEAFF. DNA for the CDR3: TGTGCCAGCAGTCCCGGACAGGGGACCACTGAAGCTTTCTTT.

This clonotype was detected only a few times. This chain uses TRBV6-1 with TRBJ1-1, with D possibly TRBD1 on 6 matching bases. CDR1 is MNHNS, CDR2 SASEGT, per germline. The CDR3 is 13 amino acids. V lost 6 bases to trimming and J lost 11 bases, with 19 bases between them. This CDR3 is CASRLLPGQNAFF. CDR3 coding DNA: TGTGCCAGCAGACTTCTACCGGGACAAAACGCTTTCTTT.

The chain couples TRBV20-1 to TRBJ1-5, with D uncertain. CDR3 length: 13 amino acids. V gave up 5 bases and J gave up 4 bases, with 12 bases separating them. Germline values: CDR1 DFQATT, CDR2 SNEGSKA (reference sequence). The CDR3 bases are TGCAGTGCTGGAGGTTTGAAGAATCAGCCCCAGCATTTT. Translation gives CSAGGLKNQPQHF.